The 15 T cell receptor beta chains listed next were all sequenced from one sample in a study of shared clonotypes between healthy human individuals. Naive CD8 isolation took CD45RO-negative cells positively selected for CCR7 and excluded terminally differentiated effector memory CD45RA+ cells. Profiled with immunoSEQ multiplex PCR; TCRdb holds only in-frame clones, not every one. The data show about 2.2 million clones, 93% seen once. Sequencing input: naive CD8+ T cells from PBMCs. These receptor sequences come from a man aged 18 to 30 in good health. Some clones in this sample may be carry-over from other donors' samples.

This clone was counted a single time. The chain links TRBV18 to TRBJ1-2; unclear D gene. The length of the CDR3 is 18 residues. Trimming cost V 3 bases and J 7 bases, with 27 bases left between them. Germline V lookup: CDR1 KGHSH, CDR2 LQKENI. CDR3 DNA sequence: TGTGCCAGCTCACCTGACCGCATTAGACCCCACGGTAAGGCTGGCTACACCTTC. Translation gives CASSPDRIRPHGKAGYTF.

The V call is TRBV6-5, the J call TRBJ2-7; possible D gene TRBD2, 6 bases. The CDR3 consists of 14 residues. V lost 7 bases and J lost 2, with 15 bases in between. Germline loops: CDR1 MNHEY, CDR2 SVGAGI. The CDR3 spells CASTPIAEAYEQYF. CDR3 in DNA: TGTGCCAGCACTCCAATAGCGGAGGCCTACGAGCAGTACTTC.

This clone was observed once. The chain is built from TRBV27 and TRBJ2-6; weak D call: TRBD1 (6 bases). Looked up from germline, CDR1 is MNHEY and CDR2 is SMNVEV (reference sequence). Trimming took off 0 bases at V and 4 bases at J, with 10 bases between the two ends. There are 16 residues in the CDR3. Written as DNA, the CDR3 is TGTGCCAGCAGTTTATCCACAGGGACGGGGGCCAACGTCCTGACTTTC. Residues: CASSLSTGTGANVLTF.

Concerning this clone itself: Other DNA sequences from this sample encode an identical CDR3 as well. This chain joins TRBV28 and TRBJ2-7; 10 nucleotides align to TRBD1. Germline CDR1 reads MDHEN; CDR2 reads SYDVKM. This CDR3 comprises 14 residues. The V and J ends lost 3 bases and 3 bases, in that order; junction bases with no gene match: 2. The CDR3 coding sequence is TGTGCCAGCAGTTTTCGGGACAGGGGCTACGAGCAGTACTTC. It encodes CASSFRDRGYEQYF.

The rearrangement links TRBV9 to TRBJ1-1; TRBD1 might be the D (5 bases). The CDR3 runs to 14 residues. V lost 4 bases to trimming and J lost 4 bases, with 14 bases between them. In germline, CDR1 is SGDLS, CDR2 YYNGEE. The CDR3 bases are TGTGCCAGCAGCCCCTGGGGGGTAGGCACTGAAGCTTTCTTT. Residues: CASSPWGVGTEAFF.

This clone occurred once. The rearrangement links TRBV6-1 to TRBJ2-1, with 8 bases that match TRBD2. Unmatched junction bases numbered 10, after V lost 5 bases and J lost 7 bases. Germline CDR1 is MNHNS and CDR2 is SASEGT. This CDR3 has 15 amino acids. The CDR3 nucleotides read TGTGCCAGCAGTCTAAGTCCCGGGACTAGGAATGAGCAGTTCTTC. This encodes CASSLSPGTRNEQFF.

The V and J genes are TRBV7-6 and TRBJ2-7, with 8 bases that match TRBD2. This CDR3 region has 17 residues. CDR1 and CDR2 from the germline V gene are SGHVS and FNYEAQ. V dropped 1 base and J dropped 0; count of bases not matched to a gene: 8. The CDR3 spells CASSLEAGGDSSYEQYF. The DNA for the CDR3 is TGTGCCAGCAGCTTAGAGGCGGGAGGCGACAGCTCCTACGAGCAGTACTTC.

CDR3 bases: TGTGCCTGGAGTGGCTGGGGCTATAACACCGGGGAGCTGTTTTTT. Translated: CAWSGWGYNTGELFF. The J gene is TRBJ2-2, the V gene TRBV30, with D possibly TRBD1 on 5 matching bases. CDR3 length equals 15 residues. Per the germline V gene, CDR1 is GTSNPN and CDR2 is SVGIG (reference sequence). V dropped 1 base and J dropped 2 bases, with 11 bases sitting between them.

The chain has TRBV7-2 and TRBJ2-7; D may match TRBD1 or TRBD2 (5 bases each). Germline V lookup: CDR1 SGHTA, CDR2 FQGNSA. The V gene lost 1 base and the J gene lost 6 bases, with 22 bases spanning the gap. The CDR3 is 17 residues long. The CDR3 nucleotides are TGTGCCAGCAGCTTAGATTTAGAAGGGGACGTAGTTTCCGAGCAGTACTTC. Protein product: CASSLDLEGDVVSEQYF.

The chain is built from TRBV13 and TRBJ2-2, with D uncertain. This CDR3 spans 13 amino acids. Trimming left V 5 bases short and J 6 bases short, with 10 bases between. Germline V gives CDR1 PRHDT, CDR2 FYEKMQ (reference sequence). The CDR3 DNA is TGTGCCAGCAGCGGCATCTGGGCCGGGGAGCTGTTTTTT. Protein: CASSGIWAGELFF.

The chain is built from TRBV27 and TRBJ2-5, with D hard to call. V lost 1 base, J lost 5 bases, and 17 bases lay in between. CDR1 and CDR2 (germline): MNHEY, SMNVEV (reference sequence). CDR3 length equals 16 residues. DNA of the CDR3: TGTGCCAGCAGTTTATTAGTCGGTGCTCGTTTGGAGACCCAGTACTTC. Residues: CASSLLVGARLETQYF.

Concerning this clone itself: Other nucleotide sequences in the sample specify the same CDR3. This chain links TRBV7-9 with TRBJ2-7; 9 bases are a match to TRBD1. V gave up 5 bases and J gave up 4 bases; unmatched junction bases: 6. Germline lookup yields CDR1 SEHNR and CDR2 FQNEAQ (reference sequence). There are 14 residues in the CDR3. CDR3 loop: CASSPRDRAYEQYF. CDR3 DNA: TGTGCCAGCAGCCCCCGGGACAGGGCTTACGAGCAGTACTTC.

The chain combines TRBV18 with TRBJ2-2; tentatively, D is TRBD2 (6 bases). CDR1 and CDR2 from the germline V gene are KGHSH and LQKENI. V was pared by 5 bases and J by 3 bases, with 16 bases between. This CDR3 contains 16 residues. The CDR3 is CASSSGLRRHTGELFF. The CDR3 DNA reads as TGTGCCAGCTCATCGGGACTCCGCCGCCACACCGGGGAGCTGTTTTTT.

The rearrangement uses TRBV10-3 and TRBJ1-2; D possibly corresponds to TRBD1 (5 bases). CDR3 length: 15 residues. Trimming took off 3 bases at V and 4 bases at J, with 15 bases between the two ends. Germline V gene lookup returns CDR1 ENHRY and CDR2 SYGVKD. The DNA of the CDR3 is TGTGCCATCAGTGATTTATCGGGACGGATCTATGGCTACACCTTC. This codes for CAISDLSGRIYGYTF.

The CDR3 loop reads CASRNEQGWNTEAFF. CDR3 nucleotides: TGCGCCAGCAGGAATGAACAGGGTTGGAACACTGAAGCTTTCTTT. The V gene is TRBV5-1, the J gene TRBJ1-1; possible D gene TRBD1, 6 bases. The germline V and J ends were trimmed by 5 bases and 1 base, with 15 bases remaining between them. This CDR3 is 15 amino acids long. CDR1 is SGHRS, CDR2 YFSETQ, per germline.